The TCR beta chain described here comes from a study of blood T cell repertoires in COVID-19. At the level of the study: Some COVID-19 samples were acute and others convalescent; all came from the United States, Italy and Spain. Nucleic acid was either cDNA or gDNA, and it came from T cells, B-cell-depleted T cells, or PBMCs.

V lost 9 bases to trimming and J lost 0 bases, with 14 bases between them. Germline-derived CDR1 and CDR2 are KGHDR and SFDVKD. The CDR3 runs to 15 residues. Per the authors' pipeline: Nucleated cell counts were estimated from reference gene primer amplification. Sequencing was performed with immunoSEQ multiplex PCR; in TCRdb, only in-frame clones are kept and a portion is missing. V and J calls and clone size are as listed in that table; D and trimming were resolved from the DNA. The repertoire includes some 120,000 clones, around 80% of them detected once, and 1.9% sits in the top ten. This clone was counted a few times.

This chain uses TRBV24-1 with TRBJ1-3; D gene uncertain. The source is a man between 65 and 79 years old with acute or convalescent COVID-19. The material sequenced was peripheral blood. The CDR3 sequence is CATQANSLSGNTIYF. DNA for the CDR3: TGTGCCACCCAGGCCAACAGCCTCTCTGGAAACACCATATATTTT.